Listed below are T cell receptor beta chains from one sample, sequenced in a study of human thymus T cells. Profiling relied on immunoSEQ multiplex PCR, and the TCRdb table lists in-frame clones only, not all of them. In the table there are some 120,000 clones, about 94% of which are singletons. The specimen was thymus tissue. These receptors were collected from a boy under three years old with a congenital heart defect but otherwise immunologically healthy. The CDR3 runs from the conserved cysteine through the conserved F or W. D genes are given only for firm matches.

V: TRBV9
D: TRBD1
J: TRBJ2-1
DNA: TGTGCCAGCAGCGTGCACAGGGGATCCTACAATGAGCAGTTCTTC
CDR3: CASSVHRGSYNEQFF

V: TRBV5-8
D: TRBD1
J: TRBJ1-4
DNA: TGTGCCAGCAGCTCCGGGACAGGGGGTGAAAAACTGTTTTTT
CDR3: CASSSGTGGEKLFF

V: TRBV5-1
D: TRBD1
J: TRBJ2-5
DNA: TGCGCCAGCAGCCCTACCCCCAGACAGGGGCGAGGGGAGACCCAGTACTTC
CDR3: CASSPTPRQGRGETQYF

V: TRBV27
D: .
J: TRBJ1-1
DNA: TGTGCCAGCAGTTTTCGGGATCCGAACACTGAAGCTTTCTTT
CDR3: CASSFRDPNTEAFF

V: TRBV7-2
D: .
J: TRBJ1-5
DNA: TGTGCCAGCAGCTTAGGCGTAGGGGAGAATAGCAATCAGCCCCAGCATTTT
CDR3: CASSLGVGENSNQPQHF

V: TRBV4-3
D: .
J: TRBJ1-5
DNA: TGCGCCAGCAGCCCGGAAGTCAATCAGCCCCAGCATTTT
CDR3: CASSPEVNQPQHF

V: TRBV10-3
D: TRBD1
J: TRBJ2-2
DNA: TGTGCCATCCGGGACAGAAATCTAAACACCGGGGAGCTGTTTTTT
CDR3: CAIRDRNLNTGELFF

V: TRBV25-1
D: .
J: TRBJ1-2
DNA: TGTGCCAGCAGTGAATGGGAGGGACCGGGGAGAGGCTACACCTTC
CDR3: CASSEWEGPGRGYTF

V: TRBV28
D: .
J: TRBJ1-5
DNA: TGTGCCAGCAGTCCCATCTCATTGGGGCACAATCAGCCCCAGCATTTT
CDR3: CASSPISLGHNQPQHF

V: TRBV18
D: TRBD2
J: TRBJ2-3
DNA: TGTGCCAGCTCACCACAGGGACTAGCGGGGGTACACTACACAGATACGCAGTATTTT
CDR3: CASSPQGLAGVHYTDTQYF

V: TRBV29-1
D: .
J: TRBJ1-2
DNA: TGCAGCGACGACCCCCTACAGGGTACTGCTGGCTACACCTTC
CDR3: CSDDPLQGTAGYTF